Sequencing of this TCR beta chain was carried out in a study of cytomegalovirus exposure and HLA in healthy donors. Whole-study context: The Caucasian-associated ancestry cluster held about 80% of approximately 400 genotyped donors. General observations from the study: A link between a missense DCLRE1C variant and TCR beta V- and J-gene trimming emerged from a later analysis.

Germline V gene data show CDR1 as SGHAT and CDR2 as FQDESV (reference sequence). This CDR3 spans 15 amino acids. V dropped 5 bases and J dropped 6 bases, with 17 bases sitting between them. Points on this clone: Its specificity is unknown.

Researchers ran the PCR with 60 Vbeta and 13 Jbeta primers. The protocol was immunoSEQ multiplex PCR, while the TCRdb copy is restricted to in-frame clones and leaves out a portion. The data show about 98,000 clones, roughly 70% seen once. Sequencing was carried out using PBMCs. The clonotype comes from a man over 45 in good health and CMV-seronegative. The chain couples TRBV11-1 to TRBJ2-4, with D possibly TRBD2 on 6 matching bases. The CDR3 coding sequence is TGTGCCAGCAGCGGCGGAGGGGAAAACACAAACATTCAGTACTTC. Translating gives CASSGGGENTNIQYF.